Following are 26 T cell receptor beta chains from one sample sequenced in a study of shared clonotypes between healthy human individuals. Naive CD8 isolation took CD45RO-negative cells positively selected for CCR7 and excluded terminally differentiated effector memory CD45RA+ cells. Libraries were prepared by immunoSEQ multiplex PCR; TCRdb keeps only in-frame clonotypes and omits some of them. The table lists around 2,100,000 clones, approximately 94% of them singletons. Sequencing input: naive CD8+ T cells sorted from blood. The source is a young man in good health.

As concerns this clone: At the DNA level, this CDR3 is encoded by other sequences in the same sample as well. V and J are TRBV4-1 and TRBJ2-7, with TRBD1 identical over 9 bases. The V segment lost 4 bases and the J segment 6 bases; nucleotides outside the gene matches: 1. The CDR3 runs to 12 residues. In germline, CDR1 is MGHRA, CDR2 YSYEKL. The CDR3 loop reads CASSLTGGEQYF. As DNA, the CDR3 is TGCGCCAGCAGCCTGACAGGGGGCGAGCAGTACTTC.

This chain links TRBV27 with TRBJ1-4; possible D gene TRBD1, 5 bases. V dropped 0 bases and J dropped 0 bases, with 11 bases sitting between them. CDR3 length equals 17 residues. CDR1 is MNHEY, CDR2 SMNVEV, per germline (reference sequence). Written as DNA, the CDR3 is TGTGCCAGCAGTTTATCCGGGGCCTATGCAACTAATGAAAAACTGTTTTTT. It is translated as CASSLSGAYATNEKLFF. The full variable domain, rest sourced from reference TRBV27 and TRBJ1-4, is EAQVTQNPRYLITVTGKKLTVTCSQNMNHEYMSWYRQDPGLGLRQIYYSMNVEVTDKGDVPEGYKVSRKEKRNFPLILESPSPNQTSLYFCASSLSGAYATNEKLFFGSGTQLSVL.

This chain's CDR3 is CASGFTANYGYTF. In DNA, the CDR3 is TGTGCTAGTGGTTTTACAGCTAACTATGGCTACACCTTC. This chain uses TRBV12-5 with TRBJ1-2; D not resolved. This CDR3 region has 13 residues. With 3 bases removed from V and 0 bases from J, the gap between germline ends came to 5 bases. Germline V gene sequence: CDR1 LGHNT, CDR2 FRNRAP.

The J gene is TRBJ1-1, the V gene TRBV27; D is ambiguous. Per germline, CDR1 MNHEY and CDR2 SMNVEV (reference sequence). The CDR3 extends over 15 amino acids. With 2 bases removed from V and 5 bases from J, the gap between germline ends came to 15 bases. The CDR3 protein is CASSLAGSRITEAFF. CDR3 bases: TGTGCCAGCAGTTTAGCCGGGTCCAGGATAACTGAAGCTTTCTTT.

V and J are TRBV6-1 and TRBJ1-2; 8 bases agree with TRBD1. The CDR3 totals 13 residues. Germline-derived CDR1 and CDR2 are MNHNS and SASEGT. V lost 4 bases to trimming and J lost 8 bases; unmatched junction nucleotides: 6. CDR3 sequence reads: CASSAGGGYGYTF. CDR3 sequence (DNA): TGTGCCAGCAGTGCAGGGGGCGGCTACGGCTACACCTTC.

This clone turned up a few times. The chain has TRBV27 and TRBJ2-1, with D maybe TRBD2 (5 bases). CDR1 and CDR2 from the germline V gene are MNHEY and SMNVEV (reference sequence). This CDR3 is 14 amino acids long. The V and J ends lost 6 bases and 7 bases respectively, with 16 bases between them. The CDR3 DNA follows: TGTGCCAGCAGGCCGGGATTCCCGGGGAATGAGCAGTTCTTC. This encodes CASRPGFPGNEQFF.

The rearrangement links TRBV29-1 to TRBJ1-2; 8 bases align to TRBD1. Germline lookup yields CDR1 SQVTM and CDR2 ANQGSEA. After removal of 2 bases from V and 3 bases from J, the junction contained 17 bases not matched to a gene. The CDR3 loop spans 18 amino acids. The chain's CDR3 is CSVEYLGTGGSSYYGYTF. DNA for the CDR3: TGCAGCGTTGAATATCTCGGTACAGGGGGTTCATCCTACTATGGCTACACCTTC.

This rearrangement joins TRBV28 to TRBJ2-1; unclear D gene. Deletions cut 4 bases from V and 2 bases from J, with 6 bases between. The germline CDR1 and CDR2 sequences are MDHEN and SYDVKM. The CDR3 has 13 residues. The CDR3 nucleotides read TGTGCCAGCAGTTCTAGAGCCTACAATGAGCAGTTCTTC. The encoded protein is CASSSRAYNEQFF.

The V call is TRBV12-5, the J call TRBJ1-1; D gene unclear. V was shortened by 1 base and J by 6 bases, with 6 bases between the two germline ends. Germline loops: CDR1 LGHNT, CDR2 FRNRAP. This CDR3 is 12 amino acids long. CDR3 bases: TGTGCTAGTGGTTTGGGTTCTCCTGAAGCTTTCTTT. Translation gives CASGLGSPEAFF.

The DNA for the CDR3 is TGTGCCAGCAGCTTGGGGGACTTTTCCCGAGAGACCCAGTACTTC. This gives the protein CASSLGDFSRETQYF. The chain is built from TRBV5-4 and TRBJ2-5; a weak D match, TRBD2 (6 bases). The CDR3 is 15 amino acids. V lost 0 bases and J 4 bases, leaving 13 bases between the germline ends. From germline, CDR1 is SGHNT and CDR2 YYREEE (reference sequence).

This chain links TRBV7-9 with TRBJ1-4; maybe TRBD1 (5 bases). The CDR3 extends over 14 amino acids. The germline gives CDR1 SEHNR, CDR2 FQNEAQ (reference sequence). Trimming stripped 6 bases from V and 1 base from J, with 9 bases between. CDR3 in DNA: TGTGCCAGCAGTTACGGGGGAACTAATGAAAAACTGTTTTTT. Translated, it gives CASSYGGTNEKLFF.

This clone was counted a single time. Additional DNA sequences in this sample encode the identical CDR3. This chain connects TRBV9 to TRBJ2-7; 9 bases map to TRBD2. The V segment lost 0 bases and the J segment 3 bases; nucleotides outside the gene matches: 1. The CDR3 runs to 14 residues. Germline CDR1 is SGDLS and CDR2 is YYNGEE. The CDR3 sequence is CASSVGAGGYEQYF. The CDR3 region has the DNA TGTGCCAGCAGCGTAGGAGCGGGAGGCTACGAGCAGTACTTC.

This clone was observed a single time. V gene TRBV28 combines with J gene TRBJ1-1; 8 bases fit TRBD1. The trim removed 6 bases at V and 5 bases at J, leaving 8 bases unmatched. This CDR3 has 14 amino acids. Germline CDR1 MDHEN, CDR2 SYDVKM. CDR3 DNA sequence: TGTGCCAGCAGGTTCAGGGGGCTCGGAACTGAAGCTTTCTTT. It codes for CASRFRGLGTEAFF.

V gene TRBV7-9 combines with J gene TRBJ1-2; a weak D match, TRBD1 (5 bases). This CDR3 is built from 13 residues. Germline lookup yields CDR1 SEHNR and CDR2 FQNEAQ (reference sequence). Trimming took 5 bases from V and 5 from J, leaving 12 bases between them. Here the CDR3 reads CASSPTQGYGYTF. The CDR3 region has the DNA TGTGCCAGCAGCCCCACCCAGGGTTATGGCTACACCTTC.

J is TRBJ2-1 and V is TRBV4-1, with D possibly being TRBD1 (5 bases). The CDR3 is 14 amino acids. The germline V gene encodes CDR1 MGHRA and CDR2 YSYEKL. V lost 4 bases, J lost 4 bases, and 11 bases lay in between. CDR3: CASSLRTPYNEQFF. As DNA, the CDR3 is TGCGCCAGCAGCCTCCGGACACCTTACAATGAGCAGTTCTTC.

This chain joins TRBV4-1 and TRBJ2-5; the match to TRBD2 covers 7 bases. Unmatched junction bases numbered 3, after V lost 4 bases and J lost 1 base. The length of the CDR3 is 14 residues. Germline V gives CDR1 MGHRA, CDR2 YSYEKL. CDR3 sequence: CASSLRGTQETQYF. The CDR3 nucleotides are TGCGCCAGCAGCCTGCGGGGGACCCAAGAGACCCAGTACTTC.

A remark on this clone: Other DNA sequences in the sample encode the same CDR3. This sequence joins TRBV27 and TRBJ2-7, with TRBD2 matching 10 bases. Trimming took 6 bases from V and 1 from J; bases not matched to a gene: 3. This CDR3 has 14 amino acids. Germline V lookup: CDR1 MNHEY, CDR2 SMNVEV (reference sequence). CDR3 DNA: TGTGCCAGCAGCCTAGCGGGGGTATCCTACGAGCAGTACTTC. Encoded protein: CASSLAGVSYEQYF.

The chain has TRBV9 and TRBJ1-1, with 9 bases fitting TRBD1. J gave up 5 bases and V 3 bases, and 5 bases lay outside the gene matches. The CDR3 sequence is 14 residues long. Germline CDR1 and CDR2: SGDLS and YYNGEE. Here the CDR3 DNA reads TGTGCCAGCAGCGCGGGACAGGGCTGGACTGAAGCTTTCTTT. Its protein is CASSAGQGWTEAFF.

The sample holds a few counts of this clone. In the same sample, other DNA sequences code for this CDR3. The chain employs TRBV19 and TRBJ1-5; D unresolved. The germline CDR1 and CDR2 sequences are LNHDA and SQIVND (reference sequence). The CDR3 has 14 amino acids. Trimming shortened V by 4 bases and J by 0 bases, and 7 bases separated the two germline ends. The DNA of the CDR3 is TGTGCCAGTAGTAGCCGTTATAGCAATCAGCCCCAGCATTTT. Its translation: CASSSRYSNQPQHF.

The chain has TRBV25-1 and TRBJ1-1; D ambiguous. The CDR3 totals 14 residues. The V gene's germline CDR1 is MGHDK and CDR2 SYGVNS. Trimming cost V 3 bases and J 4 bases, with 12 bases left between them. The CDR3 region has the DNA TGTGCCAGCAGTGATGGGCCAGGCGGCACTGAAGCTTTCTTT. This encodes CASSDGPGGTEAFF.

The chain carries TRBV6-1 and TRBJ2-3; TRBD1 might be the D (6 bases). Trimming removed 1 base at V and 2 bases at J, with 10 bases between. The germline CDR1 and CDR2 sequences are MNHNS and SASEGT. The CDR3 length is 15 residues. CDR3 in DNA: TGTGCCAGCAGTGAAGGACAGGCGTTCACAGATACGCAGTATTTT. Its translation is CASSEGQAFTDTQYF.

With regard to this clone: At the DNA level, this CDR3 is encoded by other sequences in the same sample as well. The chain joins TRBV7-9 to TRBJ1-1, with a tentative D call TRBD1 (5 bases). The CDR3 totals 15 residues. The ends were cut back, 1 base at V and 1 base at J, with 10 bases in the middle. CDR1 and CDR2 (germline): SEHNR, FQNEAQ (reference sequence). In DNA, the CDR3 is TGTGCCAGCAGCTTAGGGCTGGGGGGGAACACTGAAGCTTTCTTT. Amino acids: CASSLGLGGNTEAFF. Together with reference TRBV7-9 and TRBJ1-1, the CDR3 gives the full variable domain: DTGVSQNPRHKITKRGQNVTFRCDPISEHNRLYWYRQTLGQGPEFLTYFQNEAQLEKSRLLSDRFSAERPKGSFSTLEIQRTEQGDSAMYLCASSLGLGGNTEAFFGQGTRLTVV.

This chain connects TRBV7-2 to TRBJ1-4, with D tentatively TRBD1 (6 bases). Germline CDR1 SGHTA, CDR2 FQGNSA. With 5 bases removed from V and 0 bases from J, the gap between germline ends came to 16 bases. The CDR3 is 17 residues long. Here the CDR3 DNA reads TGTGCCAGCAGCCCGGACAGCAAACCTCCAACTAATGAAAAACTGTTTTTT. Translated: CASSPDSKPPTNEKLFF.

CDR3 sequence reads: CASRFSPGSSSGANVLTF. CDR3 DNA sequence: TGTGCAAGTCGCTTCTCCCCCGGCAGCAGCTCTGGGGCCAACGTCCTGACTTTC. The chain combines TRBV12-2 with TRBJ2-6. TRBV12-2 is a listed pseudogene. This CDR3 contains 18 residues.

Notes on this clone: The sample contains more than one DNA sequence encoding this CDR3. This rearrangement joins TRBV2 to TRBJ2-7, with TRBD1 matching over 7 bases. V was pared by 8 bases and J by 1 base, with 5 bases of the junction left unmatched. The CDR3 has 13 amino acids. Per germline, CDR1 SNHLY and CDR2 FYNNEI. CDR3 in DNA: TGTGCCAGCTCACCGGGACAGTCCTACGAGCAGTACTTC. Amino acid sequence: CASSPGQSYEQYF.

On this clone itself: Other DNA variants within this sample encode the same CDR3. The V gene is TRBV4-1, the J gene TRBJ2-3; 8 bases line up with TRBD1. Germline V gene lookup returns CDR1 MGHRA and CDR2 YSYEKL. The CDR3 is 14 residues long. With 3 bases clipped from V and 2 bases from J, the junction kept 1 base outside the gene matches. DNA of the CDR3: TGCGCCAGCAGCCAGCAGGGGGCCACAGATACGCAGTATTTT. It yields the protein CASSQQGATDTQYF.